This entry lists 5 T cell receptor beta chains sequenced from one sample in a study of lymphopenia after photon versus proton radiotherapy (dated by TCRdb to between 2018 and 2021). Library creation used the immunoSEQ multiplex PCR assay. The table was pulled from immuneACCESS by TCRdb, which kept in-frame rearrangements only. Such tables lose some clones; where checked, under half of the loss comes from unresolved V genes, and the rest has no known cause. A total of about 29,000 clones appear in this sample, roughly 87% of them only once. The ten most abundant clones make up approximately 50% of the sample. Sequenced material: peripheral blood, taken from a patient treated with proton-based radiotherapy. The receptor set was obtained from a woman aged 55 to 70 with cholangiocarcinoma. Some clones in this sample may be carry-over from other donors' samples.

V usage is TRBV2 and J usage is TRBJ2-7; tentatively, D is TRBD2 (7 bases). Germline CDR1 reads SNHLY; CDR2 reads FYNNEI. The CDR3 is 13 amino acids. Trimming stripped 7 bases from V and 3 bases from J, with 13 bases between. The CDR3 region is CASTGGQDYEQYF. CDR3 DNA sequence: TGTGCCAGCACCGGGGGGCAGGACTACGAGCAGTACTTC.

This clone has just one count. This chain links TRBV6-5 with TRBJ1-1; 10 bases map to TRBD1. The CDR3 consists of 14 residues. The germline gives CDR1 MNHEY, CDR2 SVGAGI. The junction had 4 bases not matched to a gene; V was cut back by 6 bases and J by 3 bases. The CDR3 DNA sequence: TGTGCCAGCAGACGACAGGGGGCTTACACTGAAGCTTTCTTT. Its protein product is CASRRQGAYTEAFF.

V is TRBV5-1 and J is TRBJ2-7, with 7 bases fitting TRBD1. Germline values: CDR1 SGHRS, CDR2 YFSETQ. Trimming removed 2 bases from V and 2 bases from J; junction bases left unmatched: 4. The CDR3 has 14 residues. The CDR3 nucleotides are TGCGCCAGCAGCTTAACAGGGGACCCCTACGAGCAGTACTTC. As protein: CASSLTGDPYEQYF.

J is TRBJ2-2 and V is TRBV11-3; D uncertain. The CDR3 is 12 residues long. Germline V gene data show CDR1 as SGHNT and CDR2 as YENEEA. V was shortened by 5 bases and J by 2 bases, with 3 bases between the two germline ends. The CDR3 DNA sequence: TGTGCCAGCAGCCTTAACACCGGGGAGCTGTTTTTT. Its translation is CASSLNTGELFF.

This chain links TRBV27 with TRBJ1-2, with TRBD1 matching over 8 bases. Looked up from germline, CDR1 is MNHEY and CDR2 is SMNVEV (reference sequence). The CDR3 covers 14 residues. J was trimmed by 6 bases and V by 4 bases; bases with no gene match: 7. CDR3 sequence: CASSSRQGRDGYTF. The DNA of the CDR3 is TGTGCCAGCAGTTCCCGACAGGGGCGGGATGGCTACACCTTC.